Shown below are 30 T cell receptor beta chains from a single sample sequenced in a study of memory CD4+ T cells and cytomegalovirus serostatus. The sort gate was single viable CD3+CD4+CD8-CD45RO+ cells for memory CD4+ T cells. Repertoires were generated with immunoSEQ multiplex PCR, while TCRdb's copy carries only in-frame clones and drops some. The table lists over 50,000 clones, approximately 78% of them singletons. Sequenced: memory CD4+ T cells from blood. Receptors were obtained from an adult in good health and CMV-seronegative.

The chain combines TRBV7-2 with TRBJ2-7, with D tentatively TRBD1 or TRBD2 (5 bases each). Germline CDR1 SGHTA, CDR2 FQGNSA. This CDR3 spans 14 amino acids. Trimming took 6 bases from V and 5 from J, leaving 17 bases between them. The CDR3 region is CASRPWDGADEQYF. The CDR3 nucleotides read TGTGCCAGCAGACCATGGGACGGGGCGGACGAGCAGTACTTC.

Points on this clone: This sample includes further DNA sequences coding for the same CDR3. The gene calls are TRBV5-1 and TRBJ2-5, with 8 bases that match TRBD1. Trimming at V came to 2 bases and at J to 5 bases, leaving 5 bases not matched to a gene. Germline V lookup: CDR1 SGHRS, CDR2 YFSETQ. The CDR3 covers 14 residues. CDR3 sequence (DNA): TGCGCCAGCAGCTTAGACAGGGGAGAGGAGACCCAGTACTTC. This gives the protein CASSLDRGEETQYF.

This clone has a single count. The chain couples TRBV5-1 to TRBJ2-2; 8 bases fit TRBD2. The J segment lost 0 bases and the V segment lost 4 bases, leaving 8 bases of the junction unmatched. The germline V gene has CDR1 SGHRS and CDR2 YFSETQ. The CDR3 extends over 17 amino acids. CDR3 region: CASSLVPGLANTGELFF. In nucleotides, the CDR3 is TGCGCCAGCAGCCTAGTGCCGGGACTAGCGAACACCGGGGAGCTGTTTTTT.

CDR3: CAWSGAPGWLAVTDTQYF. DNA for the CDR3: TGTGCCTGGAGTGGGGCCCCTGGTTGGCTAGCAGTGACAGATACGCAGTATTTT. The chain carries TRBV30 and TRBJ2-3, with D tentatively TRBD2 (5 bases). Trimming shortened V by 1 base and J by 3 bases, and 23 bases separated the two germline ends. The CDR3 covers 18 residues. Germline lookup yields CDR1 GTSNPN and CDR2 SVGIG (reference sequence). The full variable domain, rest sourced from reference TRBV30 and TRBJ2-3, is SQTIHQWPATLVQPVGSPLSLECTVEGTSNPNLYWYRQAAGRGLQLLFYSVGIGQISSEVPQNLSASRPQDRQFILSSKKLLLSDSGFYLCAWSGAPGWLAVTDTQYFGPGTRLTVL.

CDR3 loop: CASSLKGSYEQYF. CDR3 in DNA: TGTGCCAGCAGTTTGAAGGGCTCCTACGAGCAGTACTTC. The gene calls are TRBV27 and TRBJ2-7, with no clear D. Germline CDR1 reads MNHEY; CDR2 reads SMNVEV (reference sequence). The V gene lost 3 bases and the J gene lost 0 bases, with 6 bases spanning the gap. The CDR3 sequence is 13 residues long.

J is TRBJ1-5 and V is TRBV27; 10 bases align to TRBD1. V was pared by 0 bases and J by 3 bases, with 8 bases of the junction left unmatched. The CDR3 consists of 18 residues. From germline, CDR1 is MNHEY and CDR2 SMNVEV (reference sequence). The CDR3 coding sequence is TGTGCCAGCAGTTTATCGAAGCCGGGACAGGGGAACAATCAGCCCCAGCATTTT. Protein: CASSLSKPGQGNNQPQHF.

The CDR3 spells CSVGISQETQYF. CDR3 sequence (DNA): TGCAGCGTGGGGATTAGCCAAGAGACCCAGTACTTC. This chain joins TRBV29-1 and TRBJ2-5; no clear D gene. Looked up from germline, CDR1 is SQVTM and CDR2 is ANQGSEA. Trimming pared 6 bases from V and 1 base from J, leaving 9 bases between. The CDR3 has 12 residues.

The chain couples TRBV5-4 to TRBJ2-2; weak D call: TRBD1 (6 bases). This CDR3 comprises 16 residues. Germline values: CDR1 SGHNT, CDR2 YYREEE (reference sequence). Trimming shortened V by 0 bases and J by 5 bases, and 14 bases separated the two germline ends. CDR3 region: CASSLAEQGRTGELFF. The CDR3 bases are TGTGCCAGCAGCTTGGCGGAACAGGGTCGAACCGGGGAGCTGTTTTTT. Full variable domain (outside the CDR3, taken from reference TRBV5-4 and TRBJ2-2): ETGVTQSPTHLIKTRGQQVTLRCSSQSGHNTVSWYQQALGQGPQFIFQYYREEENGRGNFPPRFSGLQFPNYSSELNVNALELDDSALYLCASSLAEQGRTGELFFGEGSRLTVL.

This rearrangement joins TRBV5-1 to TRBJ2-7; perhaps TRBD1 as D (6 bases). The germline V gene has CDR1 SGHRS and CDR2 YFSETQ. The germline V and J ends were trimmed by 0 bases and 5 bases, with 9 bases remaining between them. CDR3 length: 13 amino acids. The CDR3 reads CASSLEGGNEQYF. Here the CDR3 DNA reads TGCGCCAGCAGCTTGGAAGGGGGAAACGAGCAGTACTTC.

This clone was recorded a few times. The gene calls are TRBV7-2 and TRBJ1-4, with a possible D match to TRBD1 (6 bases). Germline CDR1 reads SGHTA; CDR2 reads FQGNSA. The germline V and J ends were trimmed by 4 bases and 8 bases, with 14 bases remaining between them. This CDR3 has 14 residues. CDR3 nucleotides: TGTGCCAGCAGCTCCACAGGGAATTACGAAAAACTGTTTTTT. Protein: CASSSTGNYEKLFF. Combining the CDR3 with reference TRBV7-2 and TRBJ1-4 gives the whole variable domain GAGVSQSPSNKVTEKGKDVELRCDPISGHTALYWYRQSLGQGLEFLIYFQGNSAPDKSGLPSDRFSAERTGGSVSTLTIQRTQQEDSAVYLCASSSTGNYEKLFFGSGTQLSVL.

The chain links TRBV11-2 to TRBJ2-1, with 13 positions matching TRBD2. The CDR3 is 17 residues long. Germline CDR1 reads SGHAT; CDR2 reads FQNNGV. The junction had 8 bases not matched to a gene; V was cut back by 1 base and J by 8 bases. The CDR3: CASSLVTSGRAFYEQFF. The DNA of the CDR3 is TGTGCCAGCAGCTTAGTAACTAGCGGGAGGGCCTTCTATGAGCAGTTCTTC.

The chain has TRBV5-4 and TRBJ2-3; D gene ambiguous. The CDR3 runs 15 residues. V lost 4 bases to trimming and J lost 1 base, with 13 bases between them. CDR1 SGHNT and CDR2 YYREEE come from the germline V gene (reference sequence). CDR3 in DNA: TGTGCCAGCAGCACCCCTAGAGATCGCACAGATACGCAGTATTTT. As protein: CASSTPRDRTDTQYF.

J is TRBJ2-7 and V is TRBV11-3, with D possibly TRBD1 on 6 matching bases. Deletions cut 5 bases from V and 4 bases from J, with 12 bases between. Germline-derived CDR1 and CDR2 are SGHNT and YENEEA. This CDR3 spans 13 amino acids. The CDR3 DNA reads as TGTGCCAGCAGCCCTGGCGGACAGTACGAGCAGTACTTC. Amino acids: CASSPGGQYEQYF.

The rearrangement uses TRBV2 and TRBJ1-2; no definite D call. The CDR3 consists of 13 residues. CDR1 and CDR2 (germline): SNHLY, FYNNEI. The V end lost 3 bases, the J end lost 4 bases, and 9 bases lay between the germline ends. CDR3 residues: CASSESGPYGYTF. Here the CDR3 DNA reads TGTGCCAGCAGTGAGTCGGGTCCCTATGGCTACACCTTC.

In nucleotides, the CDR3 is TGTGCCAGCAGCTTAAATGCAGGCGGGGGAATAGATACGCAGTATTTT. Translation: CASSLNAGGGIDTQYF. The chain uses TRBV7-3 and TRBJ2-3; 7 bases are a match to TRBD2. The V gene's germline CDR1 is SGHTA and CDR2 FQGTGA. V lost 1 base and J lost 5; bases outside the gene matches: 9. The CDR3 has 16 amino acids.

The gene calls are TRBV27 and TRBJ1-5, with no clear D. From germline, CDR1 is MNHEY and CDR2 SMNVEV (reference sequence). The CDR3 has 13 residues. V shed 3 bases and J shed 2 bases, with 5 bases lying between them. The CDR3 loop reads CASSLRGNQPQHF. The CDR3 nucleotides are TGTGCCAGCAGTTTGAGGGGCAATCAGCCCCAGCATTTT.

This chain connects TRBV19 to TRBJ1-3, with D possibly TRBD1 on 5 matching bases. Trimming removed 6 bases from V and 1 base from J, with 10 bases in between. Looked up from germline, CDR1 is LNHDA and CDR2 is SQIVND (reference sequence). The CDR3 spans 14 residues. The CDR3 DNA reads TGTGCCAGTAGCGACCAGGGATCTGGAAACACCATATATTTT. Translating it yields CASSDQGSGNTIYF.

The V and J genes are TRBV18 and TRBJ1-1; no clear D gene. CDR1 KGHSH and CDR2 LQKENI come from the germline V gene. Trimming shortened V by 2 bases and J by 2 bases, and 9 bases separated the two germline ends. The length of the CDR3 is 14 residues. The CDR3 reads CASSPAGDNTEAFF. The CDR3 DNA is TGTGCCAGCTCACCAGCAGGAGATAACACTGAAGCTTTCTTT.

The chain carries TRBV9 and TRBJ1-4; no reliable D call. The V gene's germline CDR1 is SGDLS and CDR2 YYNGEE. V lost 4 bases to trimming and J lost 5 bases, with 12 bases between them. CDR3 length: 14 amino acids. CDR3 sequence reads: CASSLTTGNEKLFF. CDR3 nucleotides: TGTGCCAGCAGCCTGACGACGGGGAATGAAAAACTGTTTTTT.

The chain is built from TRBV5-1 and TRBJ2-7, with TRBD2 matching over 7 bases. V shed 0 bases, J shed 5 bases, and the junction held 8 bases outside the gene matches. Germline V gene data show CDR1 as SGHRS and CDR2 as YFSETQ. The CDR3 length is 15 residues. CDR3 DNA sequence: TGCGCCAGCAGCTTGGCCCAGGGAGGGATTAACGAGCAGTACTTC. As protein: CASSLAQGGINEQYF.

The genes are TRBV28 and TRBJ1-2; D possibly corresponds to TRBD1 (5 bases). The V and J ends lost 2 bases and 4 bases respectively, with 14 bases between them. This CDR3 region has 15 residues. Germline V gene data show CDR1 as MDHEN and CDR2 as SYDVKM. This CDR3 reads CASSLMRGPTYGYTF. The CDR3, as DNA: TGTGCCAGCAGTTTAATGAGGGGACCAACCTATGGCTACACCTTC.

Worth noting for this clone: This CDR3 is also generated by other DNA sequences in the sample. V is TRBV18 and J is TRBJ1-1; D gene ambiguous. V was trimmed by 3 bases and J by 1 base, leaving 6 bases between them. The germline CDR1 and CDR2 sequences are KGHSH and LQKENI. The CDR3 spans 13 residues. CDR3 sequence (DNA): TGTGCCAGCTCACCGGGCCAGAACACTGAAGCTTTCTTT. Translation: CASSPGQNTEAFF.

This clone was detected a few times. The chain joins TRBV4-2 to TRBJ2-2, with 8 bases matching TRBD2. This CDR3 contains 15 residues. V was pared by 3 bases and J by 4 bases, with 4 bases of the junction left unmatched. Per the germline V gene, CDR1 is LGHNA and CDR2 is YNFKEQ. CDR3 nucleotide sequence: TGTGCCAGCAGCCAGAGCGGGAGAGGCACCGGGGAGCTGTTTTTT. Translating gives CASSQSGRGTGELFF.

The chain combines TRBV7-9 with TRBJ2-7; 8 bases are shared with TRBD1. The CDR3 sequence is 14 residues long. J lost 6 bases, V lost 4 bases, and 8 bases had no gene match. The V gene's germline CDR1 is SEHNR and CDR2 FQNEAQ (reference sequence). CDR3 residues: CASSSPGQESEQYF. The CDR3 DNA reads as TGTGCCAGCAGCTCGCCGGGACAGGAGAGCGAGCAGTACTTC.

The chain joins TRBV10-1 to TRBJ2-5; no clear D gene. The V gene lost 2 bases and the J gene lost 1 base, with 5 bases spanning the gap. The CDR3 totals 13 residues. Per the germline V gene, CDR1 is WNHNN and CDR2 is SYGVQD (reference sequence). CDR3 amino acids: CASSEPLQETQYF. The CDR3 region has the DNA TGCGCCAGCAGTGAGCCACTCCAAGAGACCCAGTACTTC.

The chain links TRBV28 to TRBJ1-4; D is undetermined. Between the trimmed V and J ends, which lost 10 bases and 5 bases, there was a span of 20 bases. There are 15 residues in the CDR3. From germline, CDR1 is MDHEN and CDR2 SYDVKM. CDR3 region: CATRPGPSRNEKLFF. Written as DNA, the CDR3 is TGTGCCACACGTCCCGGGCCTTCGAGGAATGAAAAACTGTTTTTT.

The V call is TRBV18, the J call TRBJ1-2, with D maybe TRBD1 (5 bases). The V gene lost 0 bases and the J gene lost 8 bases, with 13 bases spanning the gap. The CDR3 covers 14 residues. Germline-derived CDR1 and CDR2 are KGHSH and LQKENI. As DNA, the CDR3 is TGTGCCAGCTCACCACCTGGGGCAGGGAAAGGCTACACCTTC. Its translation: CASSPPGAGKGYTF.

The rearrangement links TRBV7-2 to TRBJ1-2; D remains ambiguous. Germline V gene data show CDR1 as SGHTA and CDR2 as FQGNSA. The CDR3 contains 13 residues. Trimming cost V 1 base and J 8 bases, with 11 bases left between them. DNA for the CDR3: TGTGCCAGCAGCTTAGGGACCGCGGGAGGCTACACCTTC. This codes for CASSLGTAGGYTF.

The chain has TRBV6-1 and TRBJ1-2; the D is unclear. Germline V lookup: CDR1 MNHNS, CDR2 SASEGT. This CDR3 spans 15 amino acids. Trimming took 7 bases from V and 5 from J, leaving 20 bases between them. The CDR3 loop is CASIRLRLAGYGYTF. Here the CDR3 DNA reads TGTGCCAGCATCCGGCTCCGGCTCGCAGGTTATGGCTACACCTTC.

This clone was seen more than once but under ten times. The chain combines TRBV2 with TRBJ1-2; the match to TRBD1 covers 7 bases. CDR3 length equals 15 residues. The germline gives CDR1 SNHLY, CDR2 FYNNEI. V lost 8 bases, J lost 4 bases, and 13 bases stayed unmatched. Written as DNA, the CDR3 is TGTGCCAGCGCTCAAGGCGAGGGGGCGGGCTATGGCTACACCTTC. Protein: CASAQGEGAGYGYTF.